This TCR beta chain was sequenced during a study of blood T cell repertoires in COVID-19. The wider study: Spain, Italy and the United States supplied samples that represented acute and convalescent COVID-19. PBMCs, B-cell-depleted T cells, or T cells were the source of the cDNA or gDNA that made up the material.

Cohorts were determined from participant-reported clinical history. In the original processing: Amplified reference gene primers provided the basis for estimating nucleated cell counts. Measured with immunoSEQ multiplex PCR; TCRdb has only the in-frame clones, and not every one. V, J and clone size reflect that table, while D and trimming were determined from the DNA. The data contain 350,000 to 450,000 clones, 89% of them singletons. V lost 7 bases and J lost 2, with 11 bases in between. This CDR3 has 13 amino acids. Germline assignment: CDR1 SGHAT and CDR2 FQNNGV. Sequenced material: PBMCs or T cells enriched from blood (not recorded which). This TCR came from a woman aged 30 to 39 who had recovered from COVID-19. The rearrangement links TRBV11-2 to TRBJ1-1; TRBD1 might be the D (5 bases). The CDR3 reads CASMVQGNTEAFF. The CDR3 nucleotides read TGTGCCAGCATGGTTCAGGGCAACACTGAAGCTTTCTTT.